Sequencing of this TCR beta chain was carried out in a study of neurological immune-mediated disorders. Time point defined: longitudinal time-point 3. The table lists this clonotype with many counts. Its antigen is unidentified. Template-switch 5'RACE cDNA synthesis added a 10-nucleotide unique molecular identifier. Sequencing runs each generated in excess of 200 million TCR-beta sequences derived from 15-18 subjects. TCRdb independently ran MiXCR on the 5' RACE reads; one entry per CDR3 protein. The sample records 43,000 or so distinct CDR3 sequences, around an eighth being singletons. Broader study findings: The level of TCR clonal expansion was highest in patients with HTLV-1-associated myelopathy and lowest in multiple sclerosis, where it fell below the level seen in healthy controls.

This CDR3 has 15 amino acids. V gave up 6 bases and J gave up 5 bases; unmatched junction bases: 12. CDR1 and CDR2 from the germline V gene are MDHEN and SYDVKM. This clonotype was obtained from a man aged 30 to 45 in good health. Sequences were obtained from PBMCs. The V gene is TRBV28, the J gene TRBJ2-5; 7 bases map to TRBD2. CDR3 DNA sequence: TGTGCCAGCAGCCTCTCAGCGGGAATAATGGAGACCCAGTACTTC. It translates to CASSLSAGIMETQYF.